This TCR beta chain was observed in a study of T cell responses to AZD1222 COVID-19 vaccine. This CDR3 is 13 amino acids long. Germline V gene sequence: CDR1 SGHKS, CDR2 YYEKEE (reference sequence). With 3 bases removed from V and 7 bases from J, the gap between germline ends came to 11 bases. Overall study results and limits: Just five or six AZD1222 recipients were seropositive at baseline.

For this clone: Its antigen is as yet unknown.

Data came from immunoSEQ multiplex PCR; TCRdb stores just in-frame clones and leaves some out. The sample consists of 100,000 or so clones, 89% of them appearing once. The sequences come from peripheral blood, collected 28 days after the second AZD1222 dose. This rearrangement joins TRBV5-5 to TRBJ2-1, with a weak D call TRBD1 (6 bases). This TCR was sampled from an adult who received the AZD1222 COVID-19 vaccine. The CDR3 spells CASSSLRGNEQFF. DNA for the CDR3: TGTGCCAGCAGCTCTCTCAGGGGAAATGAGCAGTTCTTC.